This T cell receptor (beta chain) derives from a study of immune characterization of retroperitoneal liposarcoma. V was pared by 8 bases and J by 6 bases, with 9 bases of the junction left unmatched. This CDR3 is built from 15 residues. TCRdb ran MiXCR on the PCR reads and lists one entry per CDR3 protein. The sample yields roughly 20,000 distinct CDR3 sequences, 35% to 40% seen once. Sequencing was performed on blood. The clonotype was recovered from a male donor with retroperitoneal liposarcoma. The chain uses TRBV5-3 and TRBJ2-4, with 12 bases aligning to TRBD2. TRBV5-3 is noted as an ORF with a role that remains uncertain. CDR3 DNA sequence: TGTGCCAGCAGCAACCCGACTAGCGGGAGAAACATTCAGTACTTC. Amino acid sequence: CASSNPTSGRNIQYF.